The 5 T cell receptor beta chains presented below share a single source sample, sequenced in a study of cytomegalovirus exposure and HLA in healthy donors. It was with 60 Vbeta and 13 Jbeta primers that the PCR ran. TCRdb keeps only in-frame clones here, not all; method: immunoSEQ multiplex PCR. The repertoire has approximately 160,000 clones, 65% to 70% of them found once; the top ten carry around 4.5%. Sequenced material: PBMCs. These receptors all stem from a young woman in good health and CMV-seropositive.

The gene calls are TRBV7-9 and TRBJ2-6; 10 positions match TRBD2. Germline V gene lookup returns CDR1 SEHNR and CDR2 FQNEAQ (reference sequence). V gave up 5 bases and J gave up 2 bases; unmatched junction bases: 12. The CDR3 consists of 19 residues. CDR3 nucleotide sequence: TGTGCCAGCAGCCCCCAGCCGGAGCGGGGGGGCCCTGGGGCCAACGTCCTGACTTTC. Residues: CASSPQPERGGPGANVLTF.

V is TRBV2 and J is TRBJ2-1; TRBD2 aligns across 8 bases. In germline, CDR1 is SNHLY, CDR2 FYNNEI. Losses at the gene ends were 6 bases for V and 4 bases for J; bases not matched to a gene: 8. The CDR3 is made up of 15 amino acids. The CDR3 sequence is CASSREAGAYNEQFF. CDR3 bases: TGTGCCAGCAGCCGAGAAGCGGGAGCATACAATGAGCAGTTCTTC.

The rearrangement joins TRBV7-8 to TRBJ2-7; 10 bases agree with TRBD1. With V trimmed by 6 bases and J by 2 bases, 7 bases remained unmatched. Germline CDR1 SGHVS, CDR2 FQNEAQ. This CDR3 spans 15 amino acids. For the CDR3, the DNA is TGTGCCAGCAGGGAAACCGGGACAGGGGCCTACGAGCAGTACTTC. It encodes CASRETGTGAYEQYF.

The genes are TRBV6-6 and TRBJ2-7; 8 bases line up with TRBD1. The CDR3 has 15 amino acids. The J segment lost 6 bases and the V segment lost 0 bases, leaving 7 bases of the junction unmatched. The germline V gene encodes CDR1 MNHNY and CDR2 SVGAGI (reference sequence). CDR3: CASSYSDSGGVEQYF. DNA of the CDR3: TGTGCCAGCAGTTACTCGGACTCAGGGGGCGTCGAGCAGTACTTC.

The chain uses TRBV11-2 and TRBJ1-4; 7 nucleotides match TRBD1. Germline lookup yields CDR1 SGHAT and CDR2 FQNNGV. The CDR3 is 15 residues long. Trimming took 3 bases from V and 5 from J; bases not matched to a gene: 6. CDR3 amino acids: CASSLLQGFNEKLFF. As DNA, the CDR3 is TGTGCCAGCAGCTTGTTACAGGGGTTCAATGAAAAACTGTTTTTT.